This T cell receptor beta chain was captured by sequencing in a study of cytomegalovirus exposure and HLA in healthy donors. At the level of the study: There were some 400 genotyped donors. Of these, 75% to 90% fell in the genetic ancestry cluster associated with self-reported Caucasian donors. Whole-study findings and limits: In the analysis, some V segments, TRBV6-2 and TRBV6-3 included, were excluded as indistinguishable. A classifier reportedly called cytomegalovirus status with high sensitivity and specificity. Association with HLA alleles at 0.05 false discovery rate was found for roughly 17,000 TCR beta sequences in a later analysis.

Of note for this clone: The antigen remains unidentified.

V shed 4 bases and J shed 5 bases, with 13 bases lying between them. The CDR3 covers 14 residues. CDR1 is SGHRS, CDR2 YFSETQ, per germline. The PCR had 60 Vbeta and 13 Jbeta primers. Profiling relied on immunoSEQ multiplex PCR, and the TCRdb table lists in-frame clones only, not all of them. The sample has 160,000 or so clones, around 77% seen once. The TCR was taken from a man aged 55-75 years in good health and CMV-seronegative. This chain links TRBV5-1 with TRBJ2-1, with a weak D call TRBD2 (6 bases). What was sequenced was PBMCs. The CDR3 DNA is TGCGCCAGCAGCCTAGAGACTAGGGACAATGAGCAGTTCTTC. Amino acid sequence: CASSLETRDNEQFF.